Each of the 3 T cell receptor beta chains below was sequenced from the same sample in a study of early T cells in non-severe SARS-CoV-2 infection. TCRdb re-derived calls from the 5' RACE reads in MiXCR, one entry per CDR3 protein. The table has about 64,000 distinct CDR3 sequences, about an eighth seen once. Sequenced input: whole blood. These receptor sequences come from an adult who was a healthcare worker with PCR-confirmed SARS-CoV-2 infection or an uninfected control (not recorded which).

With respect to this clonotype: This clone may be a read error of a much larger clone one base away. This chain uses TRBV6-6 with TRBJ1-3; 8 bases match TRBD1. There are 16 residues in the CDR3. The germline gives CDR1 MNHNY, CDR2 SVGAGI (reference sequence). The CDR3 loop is CASSPSAGGSGNTKYF. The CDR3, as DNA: TGTGCCAGCAGCCCGTCCGCAGGGGGCTCTGGAAACACCAAATATTTT.

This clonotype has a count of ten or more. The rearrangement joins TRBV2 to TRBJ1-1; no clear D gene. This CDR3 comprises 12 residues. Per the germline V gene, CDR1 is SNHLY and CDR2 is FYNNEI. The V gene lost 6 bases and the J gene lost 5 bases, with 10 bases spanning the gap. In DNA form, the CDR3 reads TGTGCCAGCAGACAACCGGGGACTGAAGCTTTCTTT. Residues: CASRQPGTEAFF.

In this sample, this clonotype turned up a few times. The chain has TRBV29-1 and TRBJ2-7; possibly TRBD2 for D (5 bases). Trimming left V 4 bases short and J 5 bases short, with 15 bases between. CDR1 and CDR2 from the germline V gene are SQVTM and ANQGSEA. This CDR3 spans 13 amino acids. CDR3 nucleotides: TGCAGCGTTGTTGGGGTGAGGGCCCACGAGCAGTACTTC. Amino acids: CSVVGVRAHEQYF.